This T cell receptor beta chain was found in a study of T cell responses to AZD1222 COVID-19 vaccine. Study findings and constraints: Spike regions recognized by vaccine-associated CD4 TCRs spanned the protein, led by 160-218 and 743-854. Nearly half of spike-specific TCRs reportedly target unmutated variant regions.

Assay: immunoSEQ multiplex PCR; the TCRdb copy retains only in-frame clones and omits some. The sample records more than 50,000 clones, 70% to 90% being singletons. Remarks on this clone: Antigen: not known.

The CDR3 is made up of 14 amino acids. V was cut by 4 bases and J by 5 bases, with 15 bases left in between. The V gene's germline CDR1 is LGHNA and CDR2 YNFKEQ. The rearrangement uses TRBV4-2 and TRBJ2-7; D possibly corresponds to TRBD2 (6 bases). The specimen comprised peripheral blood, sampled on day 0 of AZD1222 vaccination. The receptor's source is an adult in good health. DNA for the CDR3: TGTGCCAGCAGCCCGGAGGGTATAAGCGACGAGCAGTACTTC. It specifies CASSPEGISDEQYF.